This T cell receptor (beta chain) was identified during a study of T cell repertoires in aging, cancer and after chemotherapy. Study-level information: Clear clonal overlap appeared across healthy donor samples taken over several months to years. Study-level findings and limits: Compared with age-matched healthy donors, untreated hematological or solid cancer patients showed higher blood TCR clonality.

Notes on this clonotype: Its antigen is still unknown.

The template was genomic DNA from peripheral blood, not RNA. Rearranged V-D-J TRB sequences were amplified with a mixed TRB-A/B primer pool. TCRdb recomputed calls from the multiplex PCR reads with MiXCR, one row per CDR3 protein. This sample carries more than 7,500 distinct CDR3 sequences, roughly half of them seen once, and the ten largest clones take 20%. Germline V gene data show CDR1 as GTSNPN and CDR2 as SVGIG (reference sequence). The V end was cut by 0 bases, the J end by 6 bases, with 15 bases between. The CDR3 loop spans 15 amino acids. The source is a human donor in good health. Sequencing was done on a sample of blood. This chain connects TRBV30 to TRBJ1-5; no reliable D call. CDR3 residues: CAWSVGTHAGQPQHF. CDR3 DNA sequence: TGTGCCTGGAGTGTGGGTACCCATGCAGGTCAGCCCCAGCATTTT.